These 8 T cell receptor beta chains originate from one sample sequenced in a study of a mutant IDH1 vaccine in newly diagnosed glioma. Clones were sequenced by immunoSEQ multiplex PCR, and TCRdb holds only the in-frame ones, with some missing. The table has under 55,000 clones, 91% seen once. Which antigens these TCRs recognize remains unknown. As for time point: week 11, during vaccination. In the vaccine, a single dose held 300 ug of the mutant IDH1 20-mer peptide, along with topical imiquimod. Sequenced here: PBMCs, sampled from a glioma patient whose treatment included an IDH1 peptide vaccine. All receptors derive from a man between 50 and 59 years old with glioma.

The chain's CDR3 is CASSPGTVSNQPQHF. CDR3 nucleotides: TGCGCCAGCAGCCCGGGGACAGTGAGCAATCAGCCCCAGCATTTT. The chain has TRBV5-1 and TRBJ1-5; 7 nucleotides align to TRBD1. Germline CDR1 reads SGHRS; CDR2 reads YFSETQ. The V and J ends lost 4 bases and 1 base, in that order; junction bases with no gene match: 5. This CDR3 spans 15 amino acids.

This clone has just a few counts. V is TRBV30 and J is TRBJ1-1, with no clear D. The CDR3 is 10 residues long. From germline, CDR1 is GTSNPN and CDR2 SVGIG (reference sequence). Trimming removed 3 bases at V and 8 bases at J, with 7 bases between. The CDR3 loop reads CAWRQVEAFF. Written as DNA, the CDR3 is TGTGCCTGGAGGCAAGTGGAAGCTTTCTTT. The complete variable domain, with remaining parts taken from reference TRBV30 and TRBJ1-1, reads SQTIHQWPATLVQPVGSPLSLECTVEGTSNPNLYWYRQAAGRGLQLLFYSVGIGQISSEVPQNLSASRPQDRQFILSSKKLLLSDSGFYLCAWRQVEAFFGQGTRLTVV.

The chain links TRBV5-4 to TRBJ1-1; TRBD1 is a possible D gene (5 bases). The V gene lost 4 bases and the J gene lost 3 bases, with 10 bases spanning the gap. CDR1 is SGHNT and CDR2 is YYREEE in the germline V gene (reference sequence). CDR3 length: 13 residues. The CDR3, as DNA: TGTGCCAGCAGCCGAACGGGGGACACTGAAGCTTTCTTT. This encodes CASSRTGDTEAFF.

The chain combines TRBV6-5 with TRBJ2-1; possibly TRBD1 for D (5 bases). The CDR3 is 15 residues long. Germline-derived CDR1 and CDR2 are MNHEY and SVGAGI. Between the trimmed V and J ends, which lost 6 bases and 0 bases, there was a span of 12 bases. CDR3 loop: CASRTRQSSYNEQFF. DNA for the CDR3: TGTGCCAGCAGAACAAGACAGAGCTCCTACAATGAGCAGTTCTTC.

The V and J genes are TRBV5-1 and TRBJ2-7; the match to TRBD2 covers 9 bases. Germline loops: CDR1 SGHRS, CDR2 YFSETQ. This CDR3 spans 14 amino acids. V shed 6 bases and J 4 bases; nucleotides not matched to a gene: 8. The CDR3 sequence: CASTIAGGQYEQYF. The CDR3 DNA reads as TGCGCCAGCACCATCGCGGGAGGGCAGTACGAGCAGTACTTC. The whole variable domain, remainder taken from reference TRBV5-1 and TRBJ2-7, is KAGVTQTPRYLIKTRGQQVTLSCSPISGHRSVSWYQQTPGQGLQFLFEYFSETQRNKGNFPGRFSGRQFSNSRSEMNVSTLELGDSALYLCASTIAGGQYEQYFGPGTRLTVT.

Remarks on this clone: Different DNA sequences within this sample yield the same CDR3. The rearrangement joins TRBV19 to TRBJ2-7; no reliable D call. The CDR3 contains 12 residues. Trimming stripped 4 bases from V and 1 base from J, with 5 bases between. CDR1 is LNHDA, CDR2 SQIVND, per germline (reference sequence). The CDR3 coding sequence is TGTGCCAGTAGTACTGGGTCCTACGAGCAGTACTTC. Translation gives CASSTGSYEQYF.

J is TRBJ1-1 and V is TRBV7-3; possible D gene TRBD1, 5 bases. CDR3 length equals 14 residues. Germline-derived CDR1 and CDR2 are SGHTA and FQGTGA. The germline V and J ends were trimmed by 2 bases and 3 bases, with 10 bases remaining between them. The CDR3 is CASSLEARDTEAFF. Here the CDR3 DNA reads TGTGCCAGCAGCTTAGAGGCCAGGGACACTGAAGCTTTCTTT.

V gene TRBV11-2 combines with J gene TRBJ1-2; a possible D gene is TRBD1 (5 bases). CDR3 length: 13 residues. Germline V CDR1 and CDR2: SGHAT, FQNNGV. V was shortened by 4 bases and J by 2 bases, with 8 bases between the two germline ends. The CDR3 is CASSSGPNYGYTF. CDR3 nucleotides: TGTGCCAGCAGCTCGGGACCAAACTATGGCTACACCTTC.